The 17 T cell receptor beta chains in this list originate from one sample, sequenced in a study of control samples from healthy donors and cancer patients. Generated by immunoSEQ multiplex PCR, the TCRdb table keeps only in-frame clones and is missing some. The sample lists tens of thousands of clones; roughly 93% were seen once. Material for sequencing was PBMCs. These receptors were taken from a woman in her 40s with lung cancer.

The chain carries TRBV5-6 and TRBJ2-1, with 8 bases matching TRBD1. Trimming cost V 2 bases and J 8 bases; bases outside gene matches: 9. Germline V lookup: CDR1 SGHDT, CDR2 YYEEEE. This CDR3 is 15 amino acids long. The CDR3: CASSFDDRGWHEQFF. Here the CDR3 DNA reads TGTGCCAGCAGCTTCGACGACAGGGGTTGGCATGAGCAGTTCTTC.

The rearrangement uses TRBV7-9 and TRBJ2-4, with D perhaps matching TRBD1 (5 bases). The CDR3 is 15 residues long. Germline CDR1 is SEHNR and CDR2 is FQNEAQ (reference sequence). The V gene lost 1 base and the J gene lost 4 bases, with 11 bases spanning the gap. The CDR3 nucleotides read TGTGCCAGCAGCTTAGGACAGACTCAAAAAAACATTCAGTACTTC. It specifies CASSLGQTQKNIQYF.

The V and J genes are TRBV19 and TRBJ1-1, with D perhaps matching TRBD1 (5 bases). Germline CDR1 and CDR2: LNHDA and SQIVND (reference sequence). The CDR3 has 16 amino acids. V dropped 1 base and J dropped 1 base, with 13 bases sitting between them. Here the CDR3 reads CASSIGFGTQNTEAFF. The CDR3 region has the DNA TGTGCCAGTAGTATAGGTTTTGGGACGCAGAACACTGAAGCTTTCTTT.

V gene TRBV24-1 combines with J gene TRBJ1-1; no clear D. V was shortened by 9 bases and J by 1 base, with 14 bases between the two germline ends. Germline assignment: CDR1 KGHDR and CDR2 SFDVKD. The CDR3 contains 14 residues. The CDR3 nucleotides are TGTGCCACCCGGGCGGAGGGTTGGAACACTGAAGCTTTCTTT. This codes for CATRAEGWNTEAFF.

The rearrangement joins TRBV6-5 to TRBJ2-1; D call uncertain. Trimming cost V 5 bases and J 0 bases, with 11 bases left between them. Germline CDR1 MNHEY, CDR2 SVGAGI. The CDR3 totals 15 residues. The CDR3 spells CASSLGRNSYNEQFF. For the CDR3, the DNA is TGTGCCAGCAGTCTCGGCAGAAACTCCTACAATGAGCAGTTCTTC.

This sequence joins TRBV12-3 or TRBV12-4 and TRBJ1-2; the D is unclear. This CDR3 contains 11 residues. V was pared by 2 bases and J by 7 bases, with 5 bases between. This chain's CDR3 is CASSLRAGYTF. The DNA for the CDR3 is TGTGCCAGCAGTTTACGGGCTGGCTACACCTTC.

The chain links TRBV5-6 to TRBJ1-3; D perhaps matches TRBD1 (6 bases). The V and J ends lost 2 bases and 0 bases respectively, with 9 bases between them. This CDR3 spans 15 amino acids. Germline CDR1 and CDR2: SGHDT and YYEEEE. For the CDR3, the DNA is TGTGCCAGCAGCTTCCGGGACAACTCTGGAAACACCATATATTTT. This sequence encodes CASSFRDNSGNTIYF.

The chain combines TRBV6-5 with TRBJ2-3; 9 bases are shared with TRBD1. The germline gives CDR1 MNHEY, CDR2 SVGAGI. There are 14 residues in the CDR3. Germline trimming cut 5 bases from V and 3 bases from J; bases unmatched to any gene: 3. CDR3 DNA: TGTGCCAGCAGTAGACAGGGGGGGACAGATACGCAGTATTTT. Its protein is CASSRQGGTDTQYF.

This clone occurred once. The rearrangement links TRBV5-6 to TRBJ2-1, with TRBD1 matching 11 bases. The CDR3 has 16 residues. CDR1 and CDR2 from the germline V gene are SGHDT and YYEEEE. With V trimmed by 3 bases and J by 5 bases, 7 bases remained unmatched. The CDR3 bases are TGTGCCAGCAGCTCGCGGACAGGGGGCCAGGACAATGAGCAGTTCTTC. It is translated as CASSSRTGGQDNEQFF. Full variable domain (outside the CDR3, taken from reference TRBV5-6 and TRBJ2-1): DAGVTQSPTHLIKTRGQQVTLRCSPKSGHDTVSWYQQALGQGPQFIFQYYEEEERQRGNFPDRFSGHQFPNYSSELNVNALLLGDSALYLCASSSRTGGQDNEQFFGPGTRLTVL.

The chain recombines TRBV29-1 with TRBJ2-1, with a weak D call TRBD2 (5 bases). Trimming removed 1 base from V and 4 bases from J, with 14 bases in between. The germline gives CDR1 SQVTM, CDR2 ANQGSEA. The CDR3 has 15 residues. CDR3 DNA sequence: TGCAGCGTTGAAGGGACTTCCGCGATTTACAATGAGCAGTTCTTC. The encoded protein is CSVEGTSAIYNEQFF.

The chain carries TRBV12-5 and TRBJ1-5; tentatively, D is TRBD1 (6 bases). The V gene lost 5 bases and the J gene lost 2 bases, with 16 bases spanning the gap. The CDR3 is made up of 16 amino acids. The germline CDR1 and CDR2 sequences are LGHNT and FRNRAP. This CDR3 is CASGLAAPGGNQPQHF. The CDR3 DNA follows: TGTGCTAGTGGTCTTGCGGCCCCAGGGGGCAATCAGCCCCAGCATTTT.

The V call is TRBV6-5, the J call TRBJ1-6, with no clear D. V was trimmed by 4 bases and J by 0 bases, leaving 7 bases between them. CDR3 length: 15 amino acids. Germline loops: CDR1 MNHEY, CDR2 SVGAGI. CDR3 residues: CASSLRDSYNSPLHF. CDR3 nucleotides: TGTGCCAGCAGTTTGCGGGACTCCTATAATTCACCCCTCCACTTT.

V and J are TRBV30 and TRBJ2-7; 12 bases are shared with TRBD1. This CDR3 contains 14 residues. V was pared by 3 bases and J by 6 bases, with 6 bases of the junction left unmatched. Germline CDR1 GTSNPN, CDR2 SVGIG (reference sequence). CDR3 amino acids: CAWSPGQGAFEQYF. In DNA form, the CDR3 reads TGTGCCTGGAGCCCGGGACAGGGGGCGTTCGAGCAGTACTTC.

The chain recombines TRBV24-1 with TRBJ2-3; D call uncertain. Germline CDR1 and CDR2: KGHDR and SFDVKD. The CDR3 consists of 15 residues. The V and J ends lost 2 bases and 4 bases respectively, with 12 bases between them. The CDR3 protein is CATSDSGEFADTQYF. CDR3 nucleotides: TGTGCCACCAGTGATTCCGGAGAATTTGCAGATACGCAGTATTTT.

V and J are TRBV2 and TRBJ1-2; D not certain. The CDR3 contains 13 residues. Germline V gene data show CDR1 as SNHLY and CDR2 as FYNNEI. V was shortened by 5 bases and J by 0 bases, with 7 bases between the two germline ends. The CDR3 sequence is CASSLTSNYGYTF. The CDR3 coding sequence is TGTGCCAGCAGTCTTACTTCTAACTATGGCTACACCTTC.

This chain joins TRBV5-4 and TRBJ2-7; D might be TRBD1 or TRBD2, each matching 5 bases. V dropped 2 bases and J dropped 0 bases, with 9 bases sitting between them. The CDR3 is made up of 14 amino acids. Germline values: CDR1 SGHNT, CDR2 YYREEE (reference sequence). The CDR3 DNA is TGTGCCAGCAGCTTTGGGGGAGCCTCCTACGAGCAGTACTTC. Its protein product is CASSFGGASYEQYF.

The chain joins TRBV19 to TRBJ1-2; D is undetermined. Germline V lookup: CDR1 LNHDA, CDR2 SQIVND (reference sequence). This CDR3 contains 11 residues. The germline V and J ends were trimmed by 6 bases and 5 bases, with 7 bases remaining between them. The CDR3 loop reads CASSPAYGYTF. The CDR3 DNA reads TGTGCCAGTAGCCCAGCGTATGGCTACACCTTC. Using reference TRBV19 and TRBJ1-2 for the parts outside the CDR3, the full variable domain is DGGITQSPKYLFRKEGQNVTLSCEQNLNHDAMYWYRQDPGQGLRLIYYSQIVNDFQKGDIAEGYSVSREKKESFPLTVTSAQKNPTAFYLCASSPAYGYTFGSGTRLTVV.